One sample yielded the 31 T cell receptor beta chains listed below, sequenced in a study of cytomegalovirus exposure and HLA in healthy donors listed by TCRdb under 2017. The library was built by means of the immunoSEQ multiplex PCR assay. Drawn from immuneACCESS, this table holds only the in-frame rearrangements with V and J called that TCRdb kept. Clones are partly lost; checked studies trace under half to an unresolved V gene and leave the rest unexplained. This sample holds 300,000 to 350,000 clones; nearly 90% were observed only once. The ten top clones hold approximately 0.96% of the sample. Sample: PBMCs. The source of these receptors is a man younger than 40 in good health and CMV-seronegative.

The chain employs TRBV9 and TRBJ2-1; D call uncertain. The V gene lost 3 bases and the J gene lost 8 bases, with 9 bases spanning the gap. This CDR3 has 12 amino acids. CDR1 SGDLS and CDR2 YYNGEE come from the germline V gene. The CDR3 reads CASSGRHHEQFF. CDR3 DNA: TGTGCCAGCAGCGGACGACACCATGAGCAGTTCTTC.

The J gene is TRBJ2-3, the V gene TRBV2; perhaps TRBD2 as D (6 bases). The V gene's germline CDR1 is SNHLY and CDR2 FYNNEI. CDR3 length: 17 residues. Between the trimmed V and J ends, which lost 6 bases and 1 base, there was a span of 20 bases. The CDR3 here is CASRFPGVAAGTDTQYF. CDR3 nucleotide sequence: TGTGCCAGCAGATTTCCGGGGGTAGCGGCGGGCACAGATACGCAGTATTTT.

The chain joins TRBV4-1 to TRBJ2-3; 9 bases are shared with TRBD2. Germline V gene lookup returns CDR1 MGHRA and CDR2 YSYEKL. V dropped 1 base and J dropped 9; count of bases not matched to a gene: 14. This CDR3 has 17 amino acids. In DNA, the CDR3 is TGCGCCAGCAGCCAAGGCCTGCGGGCGGGGGGGCCGGACACGCAGTATTTT. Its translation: CASSQGLRAGGPDTQYF.

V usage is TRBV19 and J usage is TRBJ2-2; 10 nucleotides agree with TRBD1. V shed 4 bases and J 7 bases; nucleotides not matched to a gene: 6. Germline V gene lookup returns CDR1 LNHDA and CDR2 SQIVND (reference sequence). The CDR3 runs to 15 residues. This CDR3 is CASSSLTGGHGELFF. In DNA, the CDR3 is TGTGCCAGTAGTAGCCTGACAGGGGGCCACGGGGAGCTGTTTTTT.

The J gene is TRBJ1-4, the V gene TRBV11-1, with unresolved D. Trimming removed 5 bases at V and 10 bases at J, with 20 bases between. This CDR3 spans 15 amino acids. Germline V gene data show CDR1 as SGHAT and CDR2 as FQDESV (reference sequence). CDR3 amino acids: CASSDYSGGPPKLFF. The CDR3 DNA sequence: TGTGCCAGCAGCGATTATTCGGGAGGGCCCCCAAAACTGTTTTTT.

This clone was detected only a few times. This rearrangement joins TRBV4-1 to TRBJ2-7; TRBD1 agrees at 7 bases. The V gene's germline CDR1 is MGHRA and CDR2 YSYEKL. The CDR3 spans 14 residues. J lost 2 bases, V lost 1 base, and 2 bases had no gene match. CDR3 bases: TGCGCCAGCAGCCAAGGGGACAGCACCTACGAGCAGTACTTC. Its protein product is CASSQGDSTYEQYF.

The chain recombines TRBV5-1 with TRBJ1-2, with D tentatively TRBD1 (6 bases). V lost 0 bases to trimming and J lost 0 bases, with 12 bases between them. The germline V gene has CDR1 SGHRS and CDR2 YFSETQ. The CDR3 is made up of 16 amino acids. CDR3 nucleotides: TGCGCCAGCAGCTTGGGGACAGAGACATCTAACTATGGCTACACCTTC. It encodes CASSLGTETSNYGYTF.

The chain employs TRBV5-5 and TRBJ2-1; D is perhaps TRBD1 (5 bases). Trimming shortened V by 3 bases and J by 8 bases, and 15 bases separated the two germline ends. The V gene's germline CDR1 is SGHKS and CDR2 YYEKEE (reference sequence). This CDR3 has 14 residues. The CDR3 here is CASSSEQGHHEQFF. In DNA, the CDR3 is TGTGCCAGCAGCTCGGAGCAGGGTCACCATGAGCAGTTCTTC.

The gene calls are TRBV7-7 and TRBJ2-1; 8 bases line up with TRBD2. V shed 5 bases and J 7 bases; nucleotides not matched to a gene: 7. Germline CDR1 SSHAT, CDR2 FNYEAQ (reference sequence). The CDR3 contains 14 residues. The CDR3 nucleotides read TGTGCCAGCAGCCAACCGGGACTAGGGAATGAGCAGTTCTTC. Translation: CASSQPGLGNEQFF.

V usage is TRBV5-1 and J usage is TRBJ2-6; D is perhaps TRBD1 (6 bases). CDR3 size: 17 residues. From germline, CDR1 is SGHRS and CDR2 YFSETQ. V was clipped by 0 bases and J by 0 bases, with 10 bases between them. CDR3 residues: CASSLEGVDSGANVLTF. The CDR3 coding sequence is TGCGCCAGCAGCTTGGAGGGGGTGGACTCTGGGGCCAACGTCCTGACTTTC.

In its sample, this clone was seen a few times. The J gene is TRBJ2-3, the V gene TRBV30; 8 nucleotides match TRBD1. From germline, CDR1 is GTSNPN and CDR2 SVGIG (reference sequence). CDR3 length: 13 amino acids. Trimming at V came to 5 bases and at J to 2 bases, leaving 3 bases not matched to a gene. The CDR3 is CAWSTGATDTQYF. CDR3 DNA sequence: TGTGCCTGGTCGACAGGGGCCACAGATACGCAGTATTTT. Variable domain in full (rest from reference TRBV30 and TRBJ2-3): SQTIHQWPATLVQPVGSPLSLECTVEGTSNPNLYWYRQAAGRGLQLLFYSVGIGQISSEVPQNLSASRPQDRQFILSSKKLLLSDSGFYLCAWSTGATDTQYFGPGTRLTVL.

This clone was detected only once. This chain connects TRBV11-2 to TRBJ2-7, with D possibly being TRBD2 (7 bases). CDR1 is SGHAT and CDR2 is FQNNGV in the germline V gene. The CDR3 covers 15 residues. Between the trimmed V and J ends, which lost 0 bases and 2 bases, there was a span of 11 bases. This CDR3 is CASSLEAGATYEQYF. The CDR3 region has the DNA TGTGCCAGCAGCTTAGAGGCGGGGGCTACCTACGAGCAGTACTTC.

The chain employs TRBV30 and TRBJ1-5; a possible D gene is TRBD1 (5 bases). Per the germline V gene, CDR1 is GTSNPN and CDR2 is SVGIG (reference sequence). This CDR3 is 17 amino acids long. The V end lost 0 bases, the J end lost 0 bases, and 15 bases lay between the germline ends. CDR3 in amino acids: CAWSVPVGPISNQPQHF. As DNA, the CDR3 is TGTGCCTGGAGTGTACCAGTGGGGCCGATTAGCAATCAGCCCCAGCATTTT.

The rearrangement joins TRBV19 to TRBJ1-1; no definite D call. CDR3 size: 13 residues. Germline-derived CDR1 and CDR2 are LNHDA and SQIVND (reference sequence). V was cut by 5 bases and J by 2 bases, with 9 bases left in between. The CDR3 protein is CASSFLVNTEAFF. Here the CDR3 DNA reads TGTGCCAGTAGTTTCTTAGTCAACACTGAAGCTTTCTTT.

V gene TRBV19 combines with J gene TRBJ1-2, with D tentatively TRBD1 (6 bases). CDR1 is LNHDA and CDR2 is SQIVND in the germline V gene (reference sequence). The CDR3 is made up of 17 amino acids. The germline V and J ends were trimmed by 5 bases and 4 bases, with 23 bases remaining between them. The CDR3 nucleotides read TGTGCCAGTAGTTACCGGGCAGGGGAATTATATGGCTATGGCTACACCTTC. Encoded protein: CASSYRAGELYGYGYTF.

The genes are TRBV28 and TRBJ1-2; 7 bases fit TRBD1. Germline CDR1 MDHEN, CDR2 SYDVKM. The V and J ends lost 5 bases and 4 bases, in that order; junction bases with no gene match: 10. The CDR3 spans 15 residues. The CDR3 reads CASSTGTAFPYGYTF. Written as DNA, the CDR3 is TGTGCCAGCAGTACCGGGACAGCCTTTCCCTATGGCTACACCTTC.

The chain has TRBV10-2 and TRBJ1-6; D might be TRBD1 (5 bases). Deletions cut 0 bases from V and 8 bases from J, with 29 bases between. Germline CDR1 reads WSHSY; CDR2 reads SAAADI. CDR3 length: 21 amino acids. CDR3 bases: TGCGCCAGCAGTGAGTCTTGGCCCTATGCTGCAAGGGGCCGAGGTTATTCACCCCTCCACTTT. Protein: CASSESWPYAARGRGYSPLHF.

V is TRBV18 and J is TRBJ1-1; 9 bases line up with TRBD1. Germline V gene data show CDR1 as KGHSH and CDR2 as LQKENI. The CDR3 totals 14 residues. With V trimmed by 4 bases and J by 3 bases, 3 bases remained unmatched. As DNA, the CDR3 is TGTGCCAGCTCACTACAGGGGGCGGACACTGAAGCTTTCTTT. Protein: CASSLQGADTEAFF.

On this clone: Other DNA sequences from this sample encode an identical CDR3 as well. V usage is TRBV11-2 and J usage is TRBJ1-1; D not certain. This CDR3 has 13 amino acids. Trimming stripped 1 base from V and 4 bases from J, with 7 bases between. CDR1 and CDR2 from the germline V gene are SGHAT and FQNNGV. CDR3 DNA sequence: TGTGCCAGCAGCTTAGGTCGAGGCACTGAAGCTTTCTTT. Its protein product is CASSLGRGTEAFF.

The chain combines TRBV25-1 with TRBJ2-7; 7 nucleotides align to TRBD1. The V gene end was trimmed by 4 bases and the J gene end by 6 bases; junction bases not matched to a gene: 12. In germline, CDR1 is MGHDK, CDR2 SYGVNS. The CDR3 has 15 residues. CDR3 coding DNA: TGTGCCAGCAGTGGATGGCCAGGGGGATCGTTCGAGCAGTACTTC. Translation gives CASSGWPGGSFEQYF.

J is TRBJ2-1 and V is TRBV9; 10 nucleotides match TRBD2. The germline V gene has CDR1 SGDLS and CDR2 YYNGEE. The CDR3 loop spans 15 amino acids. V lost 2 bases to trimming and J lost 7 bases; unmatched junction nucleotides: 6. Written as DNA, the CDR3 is TGTGCCAGCAGCGTCGGCGCTAGCGGGGGAAATGAGCAGTTCTTC. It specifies CASSVGASGGNEQFF.

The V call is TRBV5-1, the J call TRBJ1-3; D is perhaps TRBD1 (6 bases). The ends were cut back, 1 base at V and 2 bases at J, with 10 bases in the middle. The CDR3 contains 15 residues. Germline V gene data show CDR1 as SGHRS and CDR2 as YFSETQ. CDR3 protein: CASSLSRGTGNTIYF. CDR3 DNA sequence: TGCGCCAGCAGCTTGAGTAGGGGGACTGGAAACACCATATATTTT.

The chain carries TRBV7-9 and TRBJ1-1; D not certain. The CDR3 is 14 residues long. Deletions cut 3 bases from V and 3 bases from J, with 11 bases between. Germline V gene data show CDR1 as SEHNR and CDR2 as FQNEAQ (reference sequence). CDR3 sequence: CASSFKNRDTEAFF. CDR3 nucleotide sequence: TGTGCCAGCAGCTTTAAAAACAGAGACACTGAAGCTTTCTTT. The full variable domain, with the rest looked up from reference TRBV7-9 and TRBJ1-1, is DTGVSQNPRHKITKRGQNVTFRCDPISEHNRLYWYRQTLGQGPEFLTYFQNEAQLEKSRLLSDRFSAERPKGSFSTLEIQRTEQGDSAMYLCASSFKNRDTEAFFGQGTRLTVV.

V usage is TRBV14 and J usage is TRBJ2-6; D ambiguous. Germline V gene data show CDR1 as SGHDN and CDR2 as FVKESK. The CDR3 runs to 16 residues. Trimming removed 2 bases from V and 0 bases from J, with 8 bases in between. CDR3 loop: CASSQRLTSGANVLTF. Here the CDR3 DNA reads TGTGCCAGCAGCCAACGACTGACCTCTGGGGCCAACGTCCTGACTTTC.

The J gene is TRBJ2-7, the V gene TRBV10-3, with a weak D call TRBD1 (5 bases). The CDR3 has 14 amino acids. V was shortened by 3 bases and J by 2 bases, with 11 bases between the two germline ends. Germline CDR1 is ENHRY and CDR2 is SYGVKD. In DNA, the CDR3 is TGTGCCATCAGTGAATCAGGGAATCCCTACGAGCAGTACTTC. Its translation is CAISESGNPYEQYF.

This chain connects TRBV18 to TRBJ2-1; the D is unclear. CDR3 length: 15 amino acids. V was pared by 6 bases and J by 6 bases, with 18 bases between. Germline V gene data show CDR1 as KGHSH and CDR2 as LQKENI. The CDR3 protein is CASSPGVVSFNEQFF. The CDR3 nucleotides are TGTGCCAGCTCGCCCGGAGTTGTCTCGTTCAATGAGCAGTTCTTC.

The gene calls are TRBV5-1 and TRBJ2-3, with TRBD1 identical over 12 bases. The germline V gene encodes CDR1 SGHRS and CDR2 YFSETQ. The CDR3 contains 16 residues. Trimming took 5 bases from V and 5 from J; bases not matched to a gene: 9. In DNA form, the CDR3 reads TGCGCCAGCAGACGAACCGGGACAGGGGGCATAGATACGCAGTATTTT. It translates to CASRRTGTGGIDTQYF.

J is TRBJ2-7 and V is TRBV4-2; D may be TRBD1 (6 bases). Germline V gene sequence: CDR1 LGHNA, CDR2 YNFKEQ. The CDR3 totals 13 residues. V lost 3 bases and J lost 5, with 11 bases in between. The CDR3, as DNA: TGTGCCAGCAGCCACAACAGGGATAACGAGCAGTACTTC. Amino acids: CASSHNRDNEQYF.

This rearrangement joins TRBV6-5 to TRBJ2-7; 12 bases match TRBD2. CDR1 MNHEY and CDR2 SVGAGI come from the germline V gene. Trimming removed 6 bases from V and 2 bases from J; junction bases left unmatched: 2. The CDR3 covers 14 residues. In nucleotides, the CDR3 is TGTGCCAGCAGAAGGACTAGCGGGGCCTACGAGCAGTACTTC. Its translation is CASRRTSGAYEQYF.

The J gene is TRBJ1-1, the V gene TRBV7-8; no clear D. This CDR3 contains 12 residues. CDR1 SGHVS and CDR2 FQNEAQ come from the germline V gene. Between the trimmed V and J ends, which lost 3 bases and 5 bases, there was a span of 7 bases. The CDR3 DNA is TGTGCCAGCAGCTTGGGCCGGACTGAAGCTTTCTTT. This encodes CASSLGRTEAFF.

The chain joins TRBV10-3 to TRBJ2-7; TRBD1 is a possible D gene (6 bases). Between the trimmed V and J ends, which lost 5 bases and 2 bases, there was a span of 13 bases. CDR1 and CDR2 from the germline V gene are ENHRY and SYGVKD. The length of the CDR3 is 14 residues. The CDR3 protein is CAISSRTATYEQYF. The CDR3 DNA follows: TGTGCCATCAGTAGTCGGACAGCTACCTACGAGCAGTACTTC.